This entry lists 18 T cell receptor beta chains sequenced from one sample in a study of T cell changes during pregnancy in multiple sclerosis. The method was immunoSEQ multiplex PCR; TCRdb's version includes in-frame clones alone and lacks a portion of them. Here the sample spans about 32,000 clones, roughly 90% being singletons. Source: CD8+ T cells from peripheral blood mononuclear cells, taken in the first trimester of pregnancy. Receptor source: a female donor with multiple sclerosis, enrolled in a pregnancy study.

This chain joins TRBV27 and TRBJ1-1; 8 bases are shared with TRBD1. CDR1 is MNHEY and CDR2 is SMNVEV in the germline V gene (reference sequence). V gave up 8 bases and J gave up 0 bases; unmatched junction bases: 14. This CDR3 is 17 amino acids long. The CDR3 protein is CASFPRGGRGLNTEAFF. The CDR3 nucleotides read TGTGCCAGCTTTCCCAGAGGGGGCAGGGGGCTGAACACTGAAGCTTTCTTT.

J is TRBJ2-3 and V is TRBV6-6; D may be TRBD1 (6 bases). V lost 4 bases, J lost 0 bases, and 11 bases lay in between. The CDR3 is made up of 15 amino acids. Germline V gene lookup returns CDR1 MNHNY and CDR2 SVGAGI (reference sequence). The CDR3: CASSLQGSSTDTQYF. The CDR3 DNA reads as TGTGCCAGCAGTTTACAGGGATCTAGCACAGATACGCAGTATTTT.

This rearrangement joins TRBV6-5 to TRBJ1-1, with D possibly being TRBD1 (5 bases). With 6 bases removed from V and 2 bases from J, the gap between germline ends came to 13 bases. CDR3 size: 14 residues. CDR1 and CDR2 (germline): MNHEY, SVGAGI. The CDR3 sequence is CASRHRFGNTEAFF. CDR3 bases: TGTGCCAGCAGACACAGGTTCGGCAACACTGAAGCTTTCTTT.

This sequence joins TRBV7-8 and TRBJ2-7; D gene ambiguous. Trimming shortened V by 1 base and J by 4 bases, and 5 bases separated the two germline ends. The CDR3 loop spans 12 amino acids. Looked up from germline, CDR1 is SGHVS and CDR2 is FQNEAQ. The CDR3 loop is CASSLVVYEQYF. The CDR3 coding sequence is TGTGCCAGCAGCTTAGTCGTGTACGAGCAGTACTTC.

V usage is TRBV12-5 and J usage is TRBJ2-7; D is possibly TRBD2 (5 bases). V gave up 4 bases and J gave up 3 bases, with 19 bases separating them. CDR1 is LGHNT and CDR2 is FRNRAP in the germline V gene. This CDR3 spans 16 amino acids. As DNA, the CDR3 is TGTGCTAGTGGTTGGGCAGACTACCACCCTTTCTACGAGCAGTACTTC. It translates to CASGWADYHPFYEQYF.

V usage is TRBV6-5 and J usage is TRBJ2-3; D perhaps matches TRBD1 (6 bases). Trimming cost V 6 bases and J 4 bases, with 20 bases left between them. CDR1 is MNHEY and CDR2 is SVGAGI in the germline V gene. The CDR3 runs to 16 residues. This CDR3 is CASSYRLPGGPDTQYF. CDR3 DNA: TGTGCCAGCAGCTACCGACTCCCTGGGGGCCCAGATACGCAGTATTTT.

The chain carries TRBV11-2 and TRBJ2-7, with 9 nucleotides matching TRBD1. The V gene end was trimmed by 0 bases and the J gene end by 3 bases; junction bases not matched to a gene: 6. The V gene's germline CDR1 is SGHAT and CDR2 FQNNGV. This CDR3 comprises 16 residues. The CDR3 region is CASSLDTGTGNYEQYF. DNA for the CDR3: TGTGCCAGCAGCTTAGACACTGGGACAGGGAACTACGAGCAGTACTTC.

The count of this clone is one. The V call is TRBV5-8, the J call TRBJ1-3, with 8 positions matching TRBD1. CDR3 length: 15 residues. The germline CDR1 and CDR2 sequences are SGHTS and YDEGEE. J was trimmed by 4 bases and V by 4 bases; bases with no gene match: 7. The CDR3 region has the DNA TGTGCCAGCAGCCGGGCAGGGGGCGTCGGAAACACCATATATTTT. Residues: CASSRAGGVGNTIYF.

The chain joins TRBV5-6 to TRBJ2-1; 11 nucleotides agree with TRBD2. Germline V CDR1 and CDR2: SGHDT, YYEEEE. This CDR3 has 12 amino acids. V was clipped by 5 bases and J by 10 bases; unmatched bases: 2. The CDR3 bases are TGTGCCAGCAGTTGGACTAGCGGGGAGCAGTTCTTC. This translates into CASSWTSGEQFF.

The chain recombines TRBV13 with TRBJ2-3; 8 bases match TRBD2. This CDR3 spans 16 amino acids. The V segment lost 6 bases and the J segment 4 bases; nucleotides outside the gene matches: 12. Germline values: CDR1 PRHDT, CDR2 FYEKMQ (reference sequence). DNA for the CDR3: TGTGCCAGCAGTTCTGGAGCGGGAGCAGTCTCAGATACGCAGTATTTT. Translating it yields CASSSGAGAVSDTQYF.

This CDR3 is CASSRGVDTQYF. DNA for the CDR3: TGTGCCAGCAGTCGGGGTGTAGATACGCAGTATTTT. The chain is built from TRBV6-6 and TRBJ2-3; a weak D match, TRBD2 (5 bases). Germline V lookup: CDR1 MNHNY, CDR2 SVGAGI (reference sequence). Trimming removed 5 bases at V and 5 bases at J, with 8 bases between. This CDR3 has 12 residues.

The chain recombines TRBV27 with TRBJ2-6; D gene unclear. V gave up 6 bases and J gave up 0 bases, with 9 bases separating them. The V gene's germline CDR1 is MNHEY and CDR2 SMNVEV (reference sequence). The CDR3 runs 15 residues. In DNA, the CDR3 is TGTGCCAGCAGACTCGCAGGCTCTGGGGCCAACGTCCTGACTTTC. It yields the protein CASRLAGSGANVLTF. Filled out from reference TRBV27 and TRBJ2-6, the complete variable domain reads EAQVTQNPRYLITVTGKKLTVTCSQNMNHEYMSWYRQDPGLGLRQIYYSMNVEVTDKGDVPEGYKVSRKEKRNFPLILESPSPNQTSLYFCASRLAGSGANVLTFGAGSRLTVL.

The J gene is TRBJ2-1, the V gene TRBV7-9; the D is unclear. The ends were cut back, 4 bases at V and 9 bases at J, with 7 bases in the middle. There are 11 residues in the CDR3. CDR1 and CDR2 (germline): SEHNR, FQNEAQ (reference sequence). In DNA, the CDR3 is TGTGCCAGCAGCTCCACGGGTGAGCAGTTCTTC. Translation gives CASSSTGEQFF.

This clone was counted once. V and J are TRBV5-4 and TRBJ2-1; tentative D call: TRBD2 (6 bases). The V gene lost 4 bases and the J gene lost 0 bases, with 14 bases spanning the gap. This CDR3 is 16 amino acids long. CDR1 is SGHNT and CDR2 is YYREEE in the germline V gene (reference sequence). CDR3 nucleotide sequence: TGTGCCAGCAGCCCCGCTAACGGGAGCTCCTACAATGAGCAGTTCTTC. This translates into CASSPANGSSYNEQFF.

The V and J genes are TRBV27 and TRBJ2-7, with D perhaps matching TRBD2 (5 bases). V was cut by 3 bases and J by 5 bases, with 14 bases left in between. Germline loops: CDR1 MNHEY, CDR2 SMNVEV (reference sequence). CDR3 length equals 14 residues. The CDR3 DNA reads as TGTGCCAGCAGTTTTCAGCAACGGGGAAACGAGCAGTACTTC. It specifies CASSFQQRGNEQYF.

The chain joins TRBV6-1 to TRBJ2-1; TRBD1 agrees at 9 bases. Germline V gives CDR1 MNHNS, CDR2 SASEGT. With 5 bases clipped from V and 1 base from J, the junction kept 3 bases outside the gene matches. This CDR3 spans 15 amino acids. CDR3 DNA sequence: TGTGCCAGCAGTATGACAGGGGGGTCCTACAATGAGCAGTTCTTC. Protein sequence: CASSMTGGSYNEQFF.

The rearrangement links TRBV19 to TRBJ2-6; tentatively, D is TRBD1 (6 bases). The ends were cut back, 4 bases at V and 0 bases at J, with 13 bases in the middle. The CDR3 totals 17 residues. CDR1 and CDR2 from the germline V gene are LNHDA and SQIVND (reference sequence). Here the CDR3 reads CASSTDSPFSGANVLTF. For the CDR3, the DNA is TGTGCCAGTAGTACGGACAGCCCCTTCTCTGGGGCCAACGTCCTGACTTTC. The full variable domain, rest sourced from reference TRBV19 and TRBJ2-6, is DGGITQSPKYLFRKEGQNVTLSCEQNLNHDAMYWYRQDPGQGLRLIYYSQIVNDFQKGDIAEGYSVSREKKESFPLTVTSAQKNPTAFYLCASSTDSPFSGANVLTFGAGSRLTVL.

The CDR3 DNA is TGTGCCAGCAGCTTCCGGCTAGCGGAGGCGGATACGCAGTATTTT. Translated, it gives CASSFRLAEADTQYF. The rearrangement links TRBV7-9 to TRBJ2-3; 7 bases align to TRBD2. Germline values: CDR1 SEHNR, CDR2 FQNEAQ (reference sequence). The V and J ends lost 3 bases and 6 bases, in that order; junction bases with no gene match: 9. The CDR3 is made up of 15 amino acids.